This is a list of T cell receptor beta chains from one sample in a study of cytomegalovirus exposure and HLA in healthy donors. Profiling relied on immunoSEQ multiplex PCR, and the TCRdb table lists in-frame clones only, not all of them. Found here are 200,000 or so clones, 81% of them singletons; the top ten hold over 3.5%. Specimen: PBMCs. These receptors all stem from a man aged 45-60 years in good health and CMV-seronegative. Both conserved end residues are part of each CDR3. The order of the fields is CDR3 length, V gene, clone size, J gene, D gene, CDR3 DNA, CDR3 protein. D genes are given only for firm matches. Clone size is not always given. Where it is, it says once, few, many or a class for expanded clones.

14,TRBV19,.,TRBJ2-1,TRBD1,TGTGCCAGTAGTAGGGACAGTTTATACAATGAGCAGTTCTTC,CASSRDSLYNEQFF
14,TRBV2,.,TRBJ1-6,.,TGTGCCATCAGCGCGGGAACAGCAGGGTCACCCCTCCACTTT,CAISAGTAGSPLHF
16,TRBV18,.,TRBJ2-7,TRBD2,TGTGCCAGCTCACCACAGGCTAGCGGGGGCGTCTACGAGCAGTACTTC,CASSPQASGGVYEQYF
16,TRBV7-9,.,TRBJ2-4,TRBD1,TGTGCCAGCAGCTTAGGTTCGGGGTTGACAGGGGGCATTCAGTACTTC,CASSLGSGLTGGIQYF
16,TRBV14,.,TRBJ2-4,.,TGTGCCAGCAGCCCCTTACTAGACACATCGAAAAACATTCAGTACTTC,CASSPLLDTSKNIQYF
17,TRBV11-3,few,TRBJ1-2,.,TGTGCCAGCAGCAGTTCATGTACGTTCCGAAGCCACTATGGCTACACCTTC,CASSSSCTFRSHYGYTF
17,TRBV7-9,.,TRBJ2-7,.,TGTGCCAGCACCCATCCTCGGACACAGGGAACAAAGGATGAGCAGTACTTC,CASTHPRTQGTKDEQYF
14,TRBV6-6,.,TRBJ2-1,.,TGTGCCAGCAATCTGCGGGACTCGTACAATGAGCAGTTCTTC,CASNLRDSYNEQFF
15,TRBV11-2,.,TRBJ2-5,.,TGTGCCAGCAGCCTTACCGGGACTCCGAATGGGGCCCAGTACTTC,CASSLTGTPNGAQYF
15,TRBV5-1,.,TRBJ1-6,TRBD1,TGCGCCAGCAGCGGTGGACAGGGCGTCAATTCACCCCTCCACTTT,CASSGGQGVNSPLHF
16,TRBV15,.,TRBJ2-3,TRBD1,TGTGCCACCAGCATCCGACCGGGACAGGAGTCCTATACGCAGTATTTT,CATSIRPGQESYTQYF
13,TRBV2,.,TRBJ2-3,.,TGTGCCAGCAGTCTCCGGTCCACAGATACGCAGTATTTT,CASSLRSTDTQYF
14,TRBV5-1,once,TRBJ2-1,.,TGCGCCAGCGGAGTACGGAGCTCCTACAATGAGCAGTTCTTC,CASGVRSSYNEQFF
16,TRBV19,.,TRBJ1-1,TRBD1,TGTGCCAGTAGTGTTCCCGGGACAGGGGGCGTCACTGAAGCTTTCTTT,CASSVPGTGGVTEAFF
14,TRBV7-2,.,TRBJ2-3,.,TGTGCCAGCAGCTTAATGGCCCTCCAAGATACGCAGTATTTT,CASSLMALQDTQYF
15,TRBV7-2,once,TRBJ2-3,.,TGTGCCAGCAGCTTAGGGAGACGGAATACAGATACGCAGTATTTT,CASSLGRRNTDTQYF
14,TRBV27,.,TRBJ1-1,.,TGTGCCAGCAGTTATTCGGGGGTTTTCACTGAAGCTTTCTTT,CASSYSGVFTEAFF
14,TRBV9,.,TRBJ1-6,TRBD1,TGTGCCAGCAGCGCAGAGGGGGCTAGTTCACCCCTCCACTTT,CASSAEGASSPLHF
13,TRBV6-1,once,TRBJ1-6,.,TGTGCCAGCAGGTCCGGGGAGAATTCACCCCTCCACTTT,CASRSGENSPLHF
13,TRBV6-5,.,TRBJ2-1,TRBD1,TGTGCCAGCAGTTACGGGGACAGGAATGAGCAGTTCTTC,CASSYGDRNEQFF
13,TRBV6-5,once,TRBJ1-2,.,TGTGCCAGCGGTTTGTCGGGAGGGTATGGCTACACCTTC,CASGLSGGYGYTF
15,TRBV5-5,.,TRBJ2-3,.,TGTGCCAGCAGCTTGAGCTCGGGTCGCACAGATACGCAGTATTTT,CASSLSSGRTDTQYF
13,TRBV2,.,TRBJ1-1,.,TGTGCCAATGACGGTCCGGGGAACACTGAAGCTTTCTTT,CANDGPGNTEAFF
17,TRBV4-1,once,TRBJ1-2,TRBD1,TGCGCCAGCAGCCAAGCCCACCGACAGGGGTCTAACTATGGCTACACCTTC,CASSQAHRQGSNYGYTF
15,TRBV7-2,.,TRBJ1-1,.,TGTGCCAGCAGTCAAAGACGGGTCCCGAACACTGAAGCTTTCTTT,CASSQRRVPNTEAFF
16,TRBV6-1,once,TRBJ2-7,.,TGTGCCAGCAGTGAAGCTGTGGGGCTACTCTCCTACGAGCAGTACTTC,CASSEAVGLLSYEQYF
15,TRBV2,.,TRBJ2-7,TRBD2,TGTGCCAGCAGTCGGCTAGCGGGGGGGTTCTACGAGCAGTACTTC,CASSRLAGGFYEQYF
15,TRBV7-9,few,TRBJ2-2,.,TGTTCCAGCAGGGATGCAGGGTTCAAATCCGGGGAGCTGTTTTTT,CSSRDAGFKSGELFF
18,TRBV30,.,TRBJ2-2,TRBD1,TGTGCCTGGAGTGTAGGGGGCAGGGGCTCTAAGAACACCGGGGAGCTGTTTTTT,CAWSVGGRGSKNTGELFF
16,TRBV27,.,TRBJ2-2,.,TGTGCCAGCAGTCTACGACAGAGCCCGCGACCCGGGGAGCTGTTTTTT,CASSLRQSPRPGELFF
16,TRBV7-9,once,TRBJ2-1,TRBD1,TGTGCCAGCAGCTCGCCCGGGACAGGGGGAAGGAATGAGCAGTTCTTC,CASSSPGTGGRNEQFF
14,TRBV27,.,TRBJ1-6,.,TGTGCCAGCAGCCAGGGCATCGGTAATTCACCCCTCCACTTT,CASSQGIGNSPLHF
15,TRBV7-2,.,TRBJ1-5,TRBD1,TGTGCCAGCAGCTTATATGAGACAGGGGGTCAGCCCCAGCATTTT,CASSLYETGGQPQHF
12,TRBV10-3,.,TRBJ1-2,.,TGTGCCATCAGTGAGCTAGGGCAGGGTTACACCTTC,CAISELGQGYTF
12,TRBV18,.,TRBJ2-1,.,TGTGCCAGCTCACCATCAGGTGGTGAGCAGTTCTTC,CASSPSGGEQFF
13,TRBV27,.,TRBJ2-7,.,TGTGCCAGCAGTCCAGGGAACCCCTACGAGCAGTACTTC,CASSPGNPYEQYF
11,TRBV20-1,.,TRBJ2-5,TRBD2,TGCACCCCCCGGCGGGGGGAGACCCAGTACTTC,CTPRRGETQYF
17,TRBV5-4,.,TRBJ2-6,.,TGTGCCAGCAGCTTCAAGAGTAGTATCTCTGGGGCCAACGTCCTGACTTTC,CASSFKSSISGANVLTF
15,TRBV7-2,.,TRBJ1-4,TRBD1,TGTGCCAGCAGCTTACTGGGACAGGGTAATGAAAAACTGTTTTTT,CASSLLGQGNEKLFF
16,TRBV9,.,TRBJ2-1,TRBD2,TGTGCCAGCAGCGTAGGGGATCGGACTAGCCTCAATGAGCAGTTCTTC,CASSVGDRTSLNEQFF
14,TRBV10-3,.,TRBJ2-1,TRBD1,TGTGCCATCAGTGGTGGGACAGGCTACAATGAGCAGTTCTTC,CAISGGTGYNEQFF
19,TRBV9,.,TRBJ1-2,TRBD1,TGTGCCAGCAGCGTAGGCCGGGGGACAGGGGCTCAGGACCGCTATGGCTACACCTTC,CASSVGRGTGAQDRYGYTF
15,TRBV5-6,.,TRBJ2-7,.,TGTGCCAGCAGCTCTCGGCAGGCCCCCTCGTACGAGCAGTACTTC,CASSSRQAPSYEQYF
17,TRBV19,few,TRBJ2-5,TRBD2,TGTGCCAGTAGTCCTCCTAGCGGCCAGGGACGTCCGGGGACCCAGTACTTC,CASSPPSGQGRPGTQYF
12,TRBV30,.,TRBJ1-1,.,TGTGCCTGGGGGCAAACGAACACTGAAGCTTTCTTT,CAWGQTNTEAFF
16,TRBV7-2,.,TRBJ2-6,.,TGTGCCAGCAGCTTAGTAGGGGCGACTGGGGCCAACGTCCTGACTTTC,CASSLVGATGANVLTF
14,TRBV2,.,TRBJ2-4,.,TGTGCCAGCCGAGAATACGTAGCCAAAAACATTCAGTACTTC,CASREYVAKNIQYF
13,TRBV2,.,TRBJ2-5,TRBD2,TGTGCCAGCAGTGGTCCTAGCGGGGGGGCCCAGTACTTC,CASSGPSGGAQYF
15,TRBV5-1,.,TRBJ1-5,.,TGCGCCAGCAGCTTGGCGGGGGAAAGCAATCAGCCCCAGCATTTT,CASSLAGESNQPQHF
13,TRBV2,.,TRBJ1-6,.,TGTGCCAGCAGGAAGGAGGGAGCTTCACCCCTCCACTTT,CASRKEGASPLHF
17,TRBV11-2,.,TRBJ2-1,.,TGTGCCAGCAGCTTAGTGATTTGGAGACGGGATTACAATGAGCAGTTCTTC,CASSLVIWRRDYNEQFF
15,TRBV11-2,.,TRBJ2-1,TRBD1,TGTGCCAGCAGCTTATATGGACAGGGCTCCAATGAGCAGTTCTTC,CASSLYGQGSNEQFF
16,TRBV19,few,TRBJ1-4,.,TGTGCCAGTAGTACGACGGGGAAGGCAACTAATGAAAAACTGTTTTTT,CASSTTGKATNEKLFF
14,TRBV6-5,.,TRBJ2-5,.,TGTGCCAGCAGTTACTGGGGGGTGGGGGAGACCCAGTACTTC,CASSYWGVGETQYF